Described below is a single TCR beta chain sequence and its context. The sample originates from a study of T cells in localized non-small cell lung cancer. Sequencing used immunoSEQ multiplex PCR; TCRdb keeps in-frame clones, though not all of them. Found here are fewer than 50,000 clones, roughly 84% of them singletons; the top ten hold almost 8%. The CDR3 contains 13 residues. The germline V gene encodes CDR1 MDHEN and CDR2 SYDVKM. Losses at the gene ends were 6 bases for V and 4 bases for J; bases not matched to a gene: 4. This clonotype originated in a man aged 40 to 75 with stage II lung adenocarcinoma. The chain joins TRBV28 to TRBJ1-1, with 8 bases fitting TRBD1. Specimen: PBMCs, collected before any cancer treatment. CDR3 sequence: CASRPQGATEAFF. DNA for the CDR3: TGTGCCAGCAGGCCTCAGGGGGCCACTGAAGCTTTCTTT.